The clone carrying this T cell receptor beta chain was recorded a few times. The CDR3 extends over 15 amino acids. V gave up 5 bases and J gave up 1 base, with 15 bases separating them. Germline CDR1 SGHNT, CDR2 YYREEE (reference sequence). The data were obtained in a study of OX40 agonist ivuxolimab in advanced cancers. Assay used: immunoSEQ multiplex PCR; TCRdb lists only in-frame clones, some missing. Of some 19,000 clones in the sample, 77% were seen once. V gene TRBV5-4 combines with J gene TRBJ1-1; TRBD1 is a possible D gene (6 bases). Material: CD4+ or CD8+ T cells sorted from blood, obtained in a trial of the OX40 agonist ivuxolimab. This sequence was found in an adult with an advanced solid tumor such as melanoma, head and neck, liver or kidney cancer. The CDR3 bases are TGTGCCAGCAGTTATCCAGGGGCCCGGAACACTGAAGCTTTCTTT. The encoded protein is CASSYPGARNTEAFF.